The 24 T cell receptor beta chains listed next were all sequenced from one sample in a study of cytomegalovirus exposure and HLA in healthy donors (dated by TCRdb to the late 2010s). Receptor amplification or capture employed the immunoSEQ multiplex PCR assay. The multiplex PCR relied on a mix of 60 forward primers for TCR Vbeta segments and 13 reverse primers for TCR Jbeta segments. As stored in TCRdb, this immuneACCESS dataset retains in-frame rearrangements with V and J assigned. A fraction of the clones does not appear; measured against another copy, unresolved V genes explain less than half of the discrepancy, and the remainder lacks a known reason. This sample's table carries 90,000 to 130,000 clones. The ten largest clones add up to roughly 3.7% of the sample. Sequencing used PBMCs. The receptors were gathered from a man aged 25 to 40 in good health and CMV-seronegative.

Comment on this clone: A read error may account for a junction end that differs from germline. V and J are TRBV6-5 and TRBJ2-3; TRBD1 matches 7 bases. Germline V gives CDR1 MNHEY, CDR2 SVGAGI. This CDR3 region has 16 residues. The DNA for the CDR3 is TGTGCCAGCAGTTGGACAGGTCTCCTTAGCACAGATACGCGGTATTTT. As protein: CASSWTGLLSTDTRYF.

The chain uses TRBV6-5 and TRBJ1-2, with D perhaps TRBD1 (6 bases). The germline V and J ends were trimmed by 6 bases and 11 bases, with 16 bases remaining between them. Per germline, CDR1 MNHEY and CDR2 SVGAGI. The CDR3 consists of 12 residues. The CDR3 protein is CASSPGQQAYTF. CDR3 DNA sequence: TGTGCCAGCAGCCCCGGACAGCAAGCTTACACCTTC.

This chain joins TRBV5-1 and TRBJ2-7; D remains ambiguous. Trimming shortened V by 2 bases and J by 1 base, and 10 bases separated the two germline ends. This CDR3 contains 14 residues. CDR1 and CDR2 from the germline V gene are SGHRS and YFSETQ. The CDR3 here is CASSLEGRSYEQYF. For the CDR3, the DNA is TGCGCCAGCAGCTTAGAAGGCAGGTCCTACGAGCAGTACTTC.

The chain combines TRBV5-4 with TRBJ2-5, with 8 bases lining up with TRBD2. Germline V CDR1 and CDR2: SGHNT, YYREEE (reference sequence). The CDR3 sequence is 16 residues long. V lost 3 bases to trimming and J lost 2 bases; unmatched junction nucleotides: 9. CDR3 protein: CASSSRLARGQETQYF. The CDR3 DNA sequence: TGTGCCAGCAGCTCGCGACTAGCGCGGGGACAAGAGACCCAGTACTTC.

V and J are TRBV5-1 and TRBJ2-3, with TRBD2 matching over 11 bases. This CDR3 has 16 amino acids. V gave up 0 bases and J gave up 4 bases; unmatched junction bases: 4. Germline V gives CDR1 SGHRS, CDR2 YFSETQ. The DNA for the CDR3 is TGCGCCAGCAGCTTGGGGCTAGCGGGGGGCCCAGATACGCAGTATTTT. Translation: CASSLGLAGGPDTQYF.

V and J are TRBV6-1 and TRBJ1-2; D gene uncertain. CDR1 is MNHNS and CDR2 is SASEGT in the germline V gene. The CDR3 runs to 13 residues. The V gene lost 4 bases and the J gene lost 8 bases, with 14 bases spanning the gap. CDR3 loop: CASSGGRAQGYTF. The DNA of the CDR3 is TGTGCCAGCAGTGGAGGGCGGGCTCAAGGCTACACCTTC.

The chain employs TRBV4-2 and TRBJ1-5; D uncertain. The CDR3 is 15 amino acids. The germline gives CDR1 LGHNA, CDR2 YNFKEQ. Trimming shortened V by 4 bases and J by 3 bases, and 13 bases separated the two germline ends. DNA of the CDR3: TGTGCCAGCAGCCCTAGTTCGCCCTCCAATCAGCCCCAGCATTTT. Amino acids: CASSPSSPSNQPQHF.

J is TRBJ2-5 and V is TRBV7-2; D is perhaps TRBD2 (6 bases). This CDR3 has 17 residues. The germline V gene has CDR1 SGHTA and CDR2 FQGNSA. The germline V and J ends were trimmed by 2 bases and 4 bases, with 20 bases remaining between them. CDR3: CASSLRLAGRGGETQYF. CDR3 bases: TGTGCCAGCAGCTTAAGGTTGGCGGGAAGAGGCGGAGAGACCCAGTACTTC.

V and J are TRBV5-4 and TRBJ1-1; 10 nucleotides align to TRBD1. Germline CDR1 is SGHNT and CDR2 is YYREEE (reference sequence). Trimming cost V 4 bases and J 3 bases; bases outside gene matches: 9. This CDR3 contains 16 residues. CDR3 bases: TGTGCCAGCAGCCTAGGGACAGGGGATAGGGACACTGAAGCTTTCTTT. Translating gives CASSLGTGDRDTEAFF.

This chain uses TRBV7-3 with TRBJ2-2, with D perhaps TRBD1 (6 bases). Germline V gene data show CDR1 as SGHTA and CDR2 as FQGTGA. The CDR3 has 16 amino acids. Trimming took off 0 bases at V and 4 bases at J, with 12 bases between the two ends. The CDR3 nucleotides are TGTGCCAGCAGCTTAACCGAGATCAGGGGCACCGGGGAGCTGTTTTTT. Protein: CASSLTEIRGTGELFF.

This chain links TRBV27 with TRBJ2-5; D remains unclear. The DNA matches TRBJ2-7 better at its end, which makes the J call doubtful. Germline V gives CDR1 MNHEY, CDR2 SMNVEV (reference sequence). The CDR3 covers 14 residues. The CDR3 loop reads CAAPLGSHSYEQYF. CDR3 in DNA: TGTGCCGCACCTCTGGGCAGCCACTCCTACGAGCAGTACTTC.

The rearrangement uses TRBV25-1 and TRBJ2-7, with TRBD1 matching over 7 bases. This CDR3 spans 15 amino acids. CDR1 is MGHDK, CDR2 SYGVNS, per germline. V trimming: 1 base; J trimming: 6 bases; junction bases outside the gene matches: 9. CDR3 bases: TGTGCCAGCAGTGAATGGGGACAGCCCCAAGGCGAGCAGTACTTC. Protein sequence: CASSEWGQPQGEQYF.

V is TRBV6-5 and J is TRBJ2-5, with D perhaps TRBD2 (5 bases). The J call may be mistaken, given a closer DNA end match to TRBJ2-7. Germline CDR1 MNHEY, CDR2 SVGAGI. CDR3 length equals 16 residues. The DNA of the CDR3 is TGTGCCAGCAGTTACTCGATTGTCGCGGGCACCTACGAGCAGTACTTC. This gives the protein CASSYSIVAGTYEQYF.

The V call is TRBV19, the J call TRBJ1-2, with 7 bases matching TRBD1. The ends lost 0 bases at V and 4 bases at J; junction bases unmatched: 5. Germline V CDR1 and CDR2: LNHDA, SQIVND (reference sequence). The CDR3 totals 15 residues. CDR3 nucleotides: TGTGCCAGTAGTATAGAGGGGACAGCCGCCTATGGCTACACCTTC. Translating it yields CASSIEGTAAYGYTF.

This chain uses TRBV10-3 with TRBJ2-7; TRBD1 agrees at 8 bases. Germline CDR1 and CDR2: ENHRY and SYGVKD. Germline trimming cut 7 bases from V and 1 base from J; bases unmatched to any gene: 9. The CDR3 runs to 15 residues. CDR3 in amino acids: CAIKFGQGSSYEQYF. As DNA, the CDR3 is TGTGCCATCAAATTCGGACAGGGATCTTCCTACGAGCAGTACTTC.

This rearrangement joins TRBV18 to TRBJ2-1; TRBD1 matches 10 bases. There are 15 residues in the CDR3. With V trimmed by 3 bases and J by 6 bases, 5 bases remained unmatched. Germline V lookup: CDR1 KGHSH, CDR2 LQKENI. The CDR3 sequence is CASSPGQGGSNEQFF. In DNA, the CDR3 is TGTGCCAGCTCACCCGGACAGGGGGGAAGCAATGAGCAGTTCTTC.

The V and J genes are TRBV19 and TRBJ1-5, with TRBD1 matching over 8 bases. The CDR3 covers 17 residues. Trimming at V came to 7 bases and at J to 4 bases, leaving 15 bases not matched to a gene. Germline loops: CDR1 LNHDA, CDR2 SQIVND (reference sequence). The CDR3 DNA follows: TGTGCCAGTAAGGAGGGGGCCAGGGGGCTGAGGAATCAGCCCCAGCATTTT. Amino acids: CASKEGARGLRNQPQHF. The whole variable domain, remainder taken from reference TRBV19 and TRBJ1-5, is DGGITQSPKYLFRKEGQNVTLSCEQNLNHDAMYWYRQDPGQGLRLIYYSQIVNDFQKGDIAEGYSVSREKKESFPLTVTSAQKNPTAFYLCASKEGARGLRNQPQHFGDGTRLSIL.

V and J are TRBV9 and TRBJ1-3; D unresolved. The CDR3 sequence is 16 residues long. CDR1 SGDLS and CDR2 YYNGEE come from the germline V gene. V was trimmed by 4 bases and J by 0 bases, leaving 14 bases between them. CDR3 in amino acids: CASSSGRVHSGNTIYF. The CDR3 bases are TGTGCCAGCAGCTCCGGGCGGGTCCACTCTGGAAACACCATATATTTT.

In the case of this clone: The same CDR3 also results from other DNA sequences found in this sample. The V and J genes are TRBV4-1 and TRBJ1-2; the match to TRBD1 covers 8 bases. The germline gives CDR1 MGHRA, CDR2 YSYEKL. The CDR3 length is 18 residues. Germline trimming cut 0 bases from V and 4 bases from J; bases unmatched to any gene: 13. CDR3 coding DNA: TGCGCCAGCAGCCAAGATCCTCCGGAGACAGGGGTCACCTATGGCTACACCTTC. It specifies CASSQDPPETGVTYGYTF.

This chain joins TRBV9 and TRBJ2-7, with 8 bases identical to TRBD1. The trim removed 3 bases at V and 8 bases at J, leaving 4 bases unmatched. The CDR3 runs 12 residues. Germline lookup yields CDR1 SGDLS and CDR2 YYNGEE. The CDR3 sequence is CASSGTGPQQYF. Written as DNA, the CDR3 is TGTGCCAGCAGCGGGACAGGGCCTCAGCAGTACTTC.

The rearrangement links TRBV19 to TRBJ2-4; 11 positions match TRBD1. Germline CDR1 and CDR2: LNHDA and SQIVND (reference sequence). V lost 1 base and J lost 1; bases outside the gene matches: 3. This CDR3 is 17 amino acids long. CDR3 in amino acids: CASSIVGQGAAKNIQYF. The CDR3 DNA sequence: TGTGCCAGTAGTATAGTAGGACAGGGGGCCGCCAAAAACATTCAGTACTTC.

The V gene is TRBV7-9, the J gene TRBJ2-2; 8 bases map to TRBD1. V was clipped by 5 bases and J by 2 bases; unmatched bases: 7. This CDR3 is 16 amino acids long. In germline, CDR1 is SEHNR, CDR2 FQNEAQ (reference sequence). The DNA of the CDR3 is TGTGCCAGCAGCAAGACGGACAGGGACAACACCGGGGAGCTGTTTTTT. Amino acid sequence: CASSKTDRDNTGELFF.

A word on this clone: In the same sample, other DNA sequences code for this CDR3. The chain has TRBV28 and TRBJ1-3; D uncertain. The germline V gene has CDR1 MDHEN and CDR2 SYDVKM. Trimming removed 4 bases at V and 0 bases at J, with 4 bases between. The CDR3 runs 13 residues. The CDR3 sequence: CASSSGSGNTIYF. DNA of the CDR3: TGTGCCAGCAGTTCGGGCTCTGGAAACACCATATATTTT.

The J gene is TRBJ2-7, the V gene TRBV7-3; TRBD1 is a possible D gene (7 bases). Germline CDR1 is SGHTA and CDR2 is FQGTGA. V lost 2 bases and J 3 bases, leaving 14 bases between the germline ends. The CDR3 loop spans 15 amino acids. In DNA form, the CDR3 reads TGTGCCAGCAGCTTATGGGCGGGACAGAACTACGAGCAGTACTTC. The encoded protein is CASSLWAGQNYEQYF.